The present entry profiles one T cell receptor beta chain with its context. Other DNA sequences from this sample encode an identical CDR3 as well. This CDR3 is 15 amino acids long. Germline V gene sequence: CDR1 SGHRS, CDR2 YFSETQ. The V and J ends lost 0 bases and 4 bases respectively, with 8 bases between them. This entry belongs to a study of blood T cell repertoires in COVID-19. The wider study: Spain, Italy and the United States supplied samples that represented acute and convalescent COVID-19. PBMCs, B-cell-depleted T cells, or T cells were the source of the cDNA or gDNA that made up the material.

The cohort comprised adults aged roughly 18 to 100 years residing in about two dozen US areas. For recovered donors of Cohort 3, there were two negative PCRs, clearance, or symptom resolution. Profiled with immunoSEQ multiplex PCR; TCRdb holds only in-frame clones, not every one. In the table there are approximately 350,000 clones, roughly 87% of which are singletons. The sequence was obtained from a woman in her forties or fifties who had recovered from COVID-19. What was sequenced was PBMCs or T cells enriched from blood (not recorded which). The rearrangement joins TRBV5-1 to TRBJ1-6, with D unresolved. The CDR3 loop is CASSLEGDYNSPLHF. For the CDR3, the DNA is TGCGCCAGCAGCTTGGAGGGAGATTATAATTCACCCCTCCACTTT.